Listed below are T cell receptor beta chains from one sample, sequenced in a study of shared clonotypes between healthy human individuals. The assay was immunoSEQ multiplex PCR, and TCRdb's table has in-frame clones only and misses some. The data hold 400,000 to 600,000 clones, with about 76% observed a single time. Material for sequencing was PBMCs. The receptors here all came from a woman aged 40-49 years in good health. Some clones in this sample may be carry-over from other donors' samples. Each CDR3 is given with its conserved first and last residue.

>TRBV9|TRBJ2-5
CASSPTQETQYF
>TRBV28|TRBJ1-4
CACNRGATNEKLFF
>TRBV10-3|TRBJ2-7
CATTAGQYEQYF
>TRBV27|TRBJ2-1
CASSSIPSGSSYNEQFF
>TRBV5-1|TRBJ2-1
CASSPGGLYNEQFF
>TRBV9|TRBJ1-2
CASSVNDRGHLNYGYTF
>TRBV29-1|TRBJ2-3
CSVEALGTGGTDTQYF
>TRBV29-1|TRBJ2-1
CSVDGTRDNEQFF
>TRBV20-1|TRBJ1-2
CRTPGYTF
>TRBV4-2|TRBJ2-7
CASSQESGRAYEQYF
>TRBV5-1|TRBJ2-5
CASSAGSGQETQYF
>TRBV6-1|TRBJ2-1
CASSENGLYNEQFF
>TRBV30|TRBJ2-7
CAWAGTGDYEQYF
>TRBV5-1|TRBJ1-1
CASSLEQGYTEAFF
>TRBV5-5|TRBJ1-2
CASSASTGNYGYTF
>TRBV7-9|TRBJ2-3
CASSLRLAGDTDTQYF
>TRBV10-3|TRBJ2-3
CAITALGTSSDTQYF
>TRBV6-5|TRBJ2-4
CASSSQKNIQYF
>TRBV5-6|TRBJ2-7
CASSLSAGGGDEQYF
>TRBV27|NA
CASSLGRGSYEQYF
>TRBV7-6|TRBJ1-5
CASSPGGIQPQHF
>TRBV11-2|TRBJ2-1
CASSWPGLAGDDNEQFF
>TRBV5-1|TRBJ2-7
CASSLVLSGSGSYEQYF
>TRBV9|TRBJ1-2
CASSLTNQPYGYTF
>TRBV2|TRBJ2-1
CASSTVPEVQFF
>TRBV6-5|TRBJ2-1
CASSSGQVAIIEQFF
>TRBV19|TRBJ2-7
CASSIGRQGVSYEQYF
>TRBV5-8|TRBJ2-4
CASSLGVVRNIQYF
>TRBV11-2|TRBJ1-2
CASSITRTGVPGYGYTF
>TRBV10-1|TRBJ2-1
CASPRLAPYNEQFF
>TRBV2|TRBJ1-5
CASSEQIGVGQPQHF
>TRBV6-4|TRBJ2-7
CASSVAENYEQYF
>TRBV14|TRBJ2-2
CASSQDWGRSITGELFF
>TRBV28|TRBJ1-5
CASSLFWVSVGYQPQHF
>TRBV28|TRBJ1-4
CASSLLQGPTNEKLFF
>TRBV7-5|TRBJ2-6
CARNSRQSRANVLTF
>TRBV10-2|TRBJ2-1
CASSGTTGVSGEQFF
>TRBV10-2|TRBJ2-7
CASSESDRGRPEQYF
>TRBV10-2|TRBJ2-2
CASRQGGTGELFF
>TRBV5-1|TRBJ1-1
CASSPRGERENTEAFF
>TRBV5-4|TRBJ2-2
CASSNLAGGGTGELFF
>TRBV2|TRBJ2-3
CASRDFRGSRTDTQYF
>TRBV18|TRBJ2-1
CASSAGQNNEQFF
>TRBV18|TRBJ2-1
CASSPPYNAEQFF
>TRBV19|TRBJ1-3
CASSRGQGGGNTIYF
>TRBV28|TRBJ1-4
CASMEVNTPTNEKLFF